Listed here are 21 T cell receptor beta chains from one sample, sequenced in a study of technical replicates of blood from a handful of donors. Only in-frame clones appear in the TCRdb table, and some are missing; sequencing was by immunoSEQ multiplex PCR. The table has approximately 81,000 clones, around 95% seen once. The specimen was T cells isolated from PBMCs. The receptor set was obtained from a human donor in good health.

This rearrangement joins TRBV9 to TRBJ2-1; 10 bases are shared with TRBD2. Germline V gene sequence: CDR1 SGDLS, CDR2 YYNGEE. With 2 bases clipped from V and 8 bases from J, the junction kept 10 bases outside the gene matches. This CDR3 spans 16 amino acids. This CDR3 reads CASSVAGTSVYHEQFF. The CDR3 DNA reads TGTGCCAGCAGCGTCGCCGGGACTAGCGTTTATCATGAGCAGTTCTTC.

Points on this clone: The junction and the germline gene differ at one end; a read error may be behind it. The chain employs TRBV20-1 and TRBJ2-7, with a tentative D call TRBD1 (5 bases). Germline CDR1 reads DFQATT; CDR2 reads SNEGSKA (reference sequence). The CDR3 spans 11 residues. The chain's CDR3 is CSGWEGVLSHF. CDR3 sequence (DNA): TGCAGTGGATGGGAAGGGGTTCTAAGTCACTTC.

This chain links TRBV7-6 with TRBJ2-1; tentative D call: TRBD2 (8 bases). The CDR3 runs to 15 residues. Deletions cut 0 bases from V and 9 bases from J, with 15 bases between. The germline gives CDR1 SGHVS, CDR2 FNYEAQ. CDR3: CASSLAGLGGSEQFF. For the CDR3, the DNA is TGTGCCAGCAGCTTAGCGGGACTAGGGGGCAGTGAGCAGTTCTTC.

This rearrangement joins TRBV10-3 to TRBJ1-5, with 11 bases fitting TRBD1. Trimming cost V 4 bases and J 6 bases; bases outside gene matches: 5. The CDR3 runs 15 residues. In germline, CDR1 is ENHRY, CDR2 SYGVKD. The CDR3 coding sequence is TGTGCCATCAGTGGGACAGGGGGCGCGGGTCAGCCCCAGCATTTT. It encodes CAISGTGGAGQPQHF.

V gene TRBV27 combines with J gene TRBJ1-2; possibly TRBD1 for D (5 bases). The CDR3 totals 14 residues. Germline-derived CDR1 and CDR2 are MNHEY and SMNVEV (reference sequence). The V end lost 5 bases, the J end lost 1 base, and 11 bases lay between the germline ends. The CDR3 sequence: CASSPTGGNYGYTF. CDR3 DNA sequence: TGTGCCAGCAGTCCGACCGGGGGTAACTATGGCTACACCTTC.

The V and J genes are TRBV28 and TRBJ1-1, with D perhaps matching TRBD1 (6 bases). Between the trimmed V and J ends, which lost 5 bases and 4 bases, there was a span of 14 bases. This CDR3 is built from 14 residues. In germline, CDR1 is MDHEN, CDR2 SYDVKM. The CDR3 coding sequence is TGTGCCAGCAGTAGGAATACAGGGAGCACTGAAGCTTTCTTT. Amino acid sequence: CASSRNTGSTEAFF.

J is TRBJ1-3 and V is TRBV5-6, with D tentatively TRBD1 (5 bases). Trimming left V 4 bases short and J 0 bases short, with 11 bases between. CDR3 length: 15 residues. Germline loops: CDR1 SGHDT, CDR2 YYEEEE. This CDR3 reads CASSPDISSGNTIYF. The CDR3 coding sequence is TGTGCCAGCAGCCCGGACATCAGCTCTGGAAACACCATATATTTT.

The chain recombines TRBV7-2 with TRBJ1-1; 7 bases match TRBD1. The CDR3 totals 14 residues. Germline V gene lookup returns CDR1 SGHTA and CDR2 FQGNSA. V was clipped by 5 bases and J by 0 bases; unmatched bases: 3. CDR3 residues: CASSLRGMNTEAFF. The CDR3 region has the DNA TGTGCCAGCAGCCTCAGGGGGATGAACACTGAAGCTTTCTTT.

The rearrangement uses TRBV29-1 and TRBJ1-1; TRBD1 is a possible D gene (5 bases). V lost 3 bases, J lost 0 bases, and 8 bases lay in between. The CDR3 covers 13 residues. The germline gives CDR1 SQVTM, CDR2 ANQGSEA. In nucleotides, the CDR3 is TGCAGCGTTGAGGCAGGGCTGAACACTGAAGCTTTCTTT. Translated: CSVEAGLNTEAFF.

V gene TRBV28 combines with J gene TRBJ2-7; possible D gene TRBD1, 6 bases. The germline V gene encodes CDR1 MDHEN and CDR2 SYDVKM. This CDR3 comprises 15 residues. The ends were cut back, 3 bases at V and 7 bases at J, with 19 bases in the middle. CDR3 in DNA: TGTGCCAGCAGTTTTTCAGGGGCCGCTACGGGGGAGCAGTACTTC. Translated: CASSFSGAATGEQYF.

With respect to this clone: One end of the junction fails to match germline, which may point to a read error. The CDR3 DNA is TGTGCCAGCAGTCACTCCACTAGCGGGAGAGACCAGTACTTC. As protein: CASSHSTSGRDQYF. The chain recombines TRBV6-5 with TRBJ2-7; 11 positions agree with TRBD2. The V gene's germline CDR1 is MNHEY and CDR2 SVGAGI. This CDR3 comprises 14 residues.

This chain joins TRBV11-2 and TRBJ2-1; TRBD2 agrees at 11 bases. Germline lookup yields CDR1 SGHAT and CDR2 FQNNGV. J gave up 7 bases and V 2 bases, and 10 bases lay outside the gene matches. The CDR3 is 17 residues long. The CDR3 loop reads CASSLLSGLAGLNEQFF. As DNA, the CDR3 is TGTGCCAGCAGCTTACTCTCCGGACTAGCGGGTTTAAATGAGCAGTTCTTC.

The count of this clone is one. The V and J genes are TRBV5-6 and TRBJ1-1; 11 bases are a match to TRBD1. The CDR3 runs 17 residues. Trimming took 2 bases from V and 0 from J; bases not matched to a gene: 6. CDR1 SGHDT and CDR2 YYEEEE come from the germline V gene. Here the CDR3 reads CASSFRTGGYLNTEAFF. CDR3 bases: TGTGCCAGCAGCTTCAGGACAGGGGGCTATTTGAACACTGAAGCTTTCTTT.

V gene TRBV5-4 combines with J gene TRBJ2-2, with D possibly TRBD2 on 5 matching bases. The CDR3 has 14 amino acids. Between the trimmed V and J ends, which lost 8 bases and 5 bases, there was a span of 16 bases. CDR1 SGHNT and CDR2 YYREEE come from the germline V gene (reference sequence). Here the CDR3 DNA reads TGTGCCAGTGAGACAAGCCGAGGGACCGGGGAGCTGTTTTTT. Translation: CASETSRGTGELFF.

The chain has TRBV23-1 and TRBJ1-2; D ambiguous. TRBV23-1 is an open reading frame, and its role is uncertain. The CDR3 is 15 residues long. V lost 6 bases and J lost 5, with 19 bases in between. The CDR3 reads CASSRKDWSFYGYTF. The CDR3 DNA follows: TGCGCCAGCAGCCGGAAGGACTGGTCATTTTATGGCTACACCTTC.

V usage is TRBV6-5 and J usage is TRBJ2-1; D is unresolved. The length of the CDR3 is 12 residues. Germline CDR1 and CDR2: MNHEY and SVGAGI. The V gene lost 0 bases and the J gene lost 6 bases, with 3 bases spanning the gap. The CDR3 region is CASSYSANEQFF. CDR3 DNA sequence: TGTGCCAGCAGTTACTCAGCCAATGAGCAGTTCTTC.

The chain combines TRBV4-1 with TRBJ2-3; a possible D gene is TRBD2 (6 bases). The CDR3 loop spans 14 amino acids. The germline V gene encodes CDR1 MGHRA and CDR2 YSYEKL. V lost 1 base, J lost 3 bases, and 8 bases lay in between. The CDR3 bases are TGCGCCAGCAGCCAAGGACTAGGGACAGATACGCAGTATTTT. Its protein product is CASSQGLGTDTQYF.

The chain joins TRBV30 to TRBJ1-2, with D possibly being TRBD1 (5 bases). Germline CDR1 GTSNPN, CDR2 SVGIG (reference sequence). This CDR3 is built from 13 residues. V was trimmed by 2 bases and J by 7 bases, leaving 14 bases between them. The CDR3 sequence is CAWSMTARFGYTF. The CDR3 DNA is TGTGCCTGGAGTATGACAGCCCGATTTGGCTACACCTTC.

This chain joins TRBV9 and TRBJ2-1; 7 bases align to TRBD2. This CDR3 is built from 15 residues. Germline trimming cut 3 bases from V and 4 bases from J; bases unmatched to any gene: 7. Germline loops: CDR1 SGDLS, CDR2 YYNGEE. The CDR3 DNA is TGTGCCAGCAGCGCTAGCGGAAACTTATACAATGAGCAGTTCTTC. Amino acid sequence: CASSASGNLYNEQFF.

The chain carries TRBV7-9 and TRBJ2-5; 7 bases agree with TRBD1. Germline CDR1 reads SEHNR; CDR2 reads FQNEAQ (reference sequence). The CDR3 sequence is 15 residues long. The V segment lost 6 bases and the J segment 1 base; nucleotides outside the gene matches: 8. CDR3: CASSQGTAIQETQYF. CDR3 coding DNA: TGTGCCAGCAGTCAAGGGACAGCAATCCAAGAGACCCAGTACTTC.

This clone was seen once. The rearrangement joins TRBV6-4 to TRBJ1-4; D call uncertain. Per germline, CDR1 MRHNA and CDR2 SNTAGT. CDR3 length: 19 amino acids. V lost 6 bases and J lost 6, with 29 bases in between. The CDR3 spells CASRAFPPVKPFPYEKLFF. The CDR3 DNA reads TGTGCCAGCAGAGCTTTCCCCCCCGTTAAGCCGTTTCCCTATGAAAAACTGTTTTTT.